This TCR beta chain was recorded in a study of shared clonotypes between healthy human individuals. About the study: Each donor had three CD4 naive, three CD4 memory, two CD8 naive and one CD8 memory plate.

CD45RO-negative CD8 cells positively selected for CCR7 made up the naive population, which excluded terminally differentiated effector memory CD45RA+ cells. CDR3 length equals 16 residues. The germline gives CDR1 MNHEY, CDR2 SVGAGI. J was trimmed by 3 bases and V by 1 base; bases with no gene match: 5. Concerning this clone itself: Antigen specificity is unknown.

Sequenced by immunoSEQ multiplex PCR; TCRdb stores in-frame clones only, minus some. The sample holds about 2.1 million clones, 93% seen once. Study-level results: Clonotype sharing among donors likely depends on sequencing depth.

This receptor was obtained from a young man in good health. Some clones in this sample may be carry-over from other donors' samples. The sequenced sample was naive CD8+ T cells from PBMCs. The rearrangement links TRBV6-5 to TRBJ2-7; 11 bases fit TRBD2. The DNA of the CDR3 is TGTGCCAGCAGTTACTTCGGGACTAGCGGAGTCTACGAGCAGTACTTC. Translating it yields CASSYFGTSGVYEQYF.